The sequence of this T cell receptor (beta chain) was determined in a study of blood T cells in healthy people across ages. Findings and caveats of the study: Changes seen in expanded clonotypes were possibly confounded by donor CMV status left unknown.

On this clonotype itself: The antigen remains unidentified.

A second PCR, run for about 7 to 11 cycles, used a sample-barcoded 5' primer plus a J-beta primer mix. Through a template-switch adaptor with 12 random nucleotides, each cDNA molecule received a tag. TCRdb reprocessed the 5' RACE reads via MiXCR and lists one record per CDR3 protein. The sample consists of about 680,000 distinct CDR3 sequences, 49% of them appearing once. The CDR3 runs to 12 residues. Trimming removed 11 bases at V and 0 bases at J, with 11 bases between. From germline, CDR1 is ENHRY and CDR2 SYGVKD. The receptor's source is a woman aged 60-75 years in good health. Material for sequencing was blood. The rearrangement joins TRBV10-3 to TRBJ2-7; D uncertain. CDR3 in amino acids: CAPRRFSYEQYF. For the CDR3, the DNA is TGTGCCCCTAGGCGTTTCTCCTACGAGCAGTACTTC.